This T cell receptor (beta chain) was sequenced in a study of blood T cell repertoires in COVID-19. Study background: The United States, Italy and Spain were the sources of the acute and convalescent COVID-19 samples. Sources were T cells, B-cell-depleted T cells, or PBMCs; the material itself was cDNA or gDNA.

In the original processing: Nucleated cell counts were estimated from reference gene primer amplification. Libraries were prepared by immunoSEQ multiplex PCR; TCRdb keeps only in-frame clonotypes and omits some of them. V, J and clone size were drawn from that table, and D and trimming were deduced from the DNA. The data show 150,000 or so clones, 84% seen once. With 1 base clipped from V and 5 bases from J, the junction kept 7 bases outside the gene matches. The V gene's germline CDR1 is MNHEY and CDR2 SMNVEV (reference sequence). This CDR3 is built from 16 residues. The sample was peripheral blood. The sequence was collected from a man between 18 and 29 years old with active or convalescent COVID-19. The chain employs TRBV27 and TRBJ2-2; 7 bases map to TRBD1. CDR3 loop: CASSLLQGLRTGELFF. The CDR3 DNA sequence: TGTGCCAGCAGTTTATTACAGGGGCTAAGGACCGGGGAGCTGTTTTTT.